This T cell receptor (beta chain) was recorded in a study of blood T cell repertoires in COVID-19. For the study at large: PBMCs, B-cell-depleted T cells, or T cells were the source of the cDNA or gDNA that made up the material.

Germline-derived CDR1 and CDR2 are MNHEY and SMNVEV (reference sequence). The CDR3 sequence is 16 residues long. Between the trimmed V and J ends, which lost 4 bases and 0 bases, there was a span of 13 bases. Original data processing: Estimated nucleated cell counts came from reference gene primer amplification. Some clones are missing from TCRdb's copy, which holds only in-frame ones; the method was immunoSEQ multiplex PCR. V and J calls and clone size are as listed in that table; D and trimming were resolved from the DNA. Here the sample spans a few hundred thousand clones, 80% to 90% being singletons.

The TCR comes from a woman between 45 and 60 years old with acute or convalescent COVID-19. The sample comprised peripheral blood. This chain connects TRBV27 to TRBJ2-1; D is unresolved. Here the CDR3 reads CASSSQVLLSYNEQFF. The DNA for the CDR3 is TGTGCCAGCAGTTCCCAGGTCCTCCTCTCCTACAATGAGCAGTTCTTC.